This T cell receptor (beta chain) was recovered during a study of T-cell reconstitution after alpha-beta-depleted transplantation in children. General observations from the study: From newly produced T cells came most of the T-cell counts and diversity one year after transplant.

Molecular barcoding with unique molecular identifiers was used for the TCRbeta library. MiXCR, applied by TCRdb to the PCR reads, yields one record per CDR3 protein. Of about 600,000 distinct CDR3 sequences in the sample, 20% to 25% were seen once. Comments on this clonotype: Its antigen is not identified.

The V end lost 7 bases, the J end lost 5 bases, and 17 bases lay between the germline ends. CDR1 and CDR2 (germline): MNHNS, SASEGT. This CDR3 has 14 residues. The V gene is TRBV6-1, the J gene TRBJ2-5, with a tentative D call TRBD2 (6 bases). Sequencing used PBMCs, mostly from graft donor cells, obtained 360 days after TCRalphabeta/CD19-depleted stem cell transplant. This sequence was found in a boy younger than two who had a stem cell transplant for acute myeloid leukemia, so the T cells may come from the graft donor. CDR3 coding DNA: TGTGCCAGCACGGAAAGGGGAGGTGCTGAGACCCAGTACTTC. Protein: CASTERGGAETQYF.